This T cell receptor beta chain is from a study of neurological immune-mediated disorders. Study-wide points: HTLV-1-associated myelopathy had the most TCR clonal expansion, while multiple sclerosis had the least, a level that fell below healthy controls.

The CDR3 consists of 13 residues. Germline values: CDR1 SGHRS, CDR2 YFSETQ. Unsorted libraries were generated from 2 million PBMCs. These cells had been stored in RNAlater at -80 C. Of note for this clonotype: The antigen remains unidentified. This may be a read error: a much more frequent sequence differs by one nucleotide.

TCRdb ran MiXCR on the 5' RACE reads and lists one entry per CDR3 protein. The sample comprises tens of thousands of distinct CDR3 sequences, around a tenth of which are singletons, and roughly 1.8% rests with the top ten. Sample: PBMCs. The chain has TRBV5-1 and TRBJ2-1; 10 bases align to TRBD2. The receptor was isolated from a man aged 35 to 55 in good health. In nucleotides, the CDR3 is TGCGCCAGCAGCTTAGGGACTAGCGATGAGCTGTTCTTC. It yields the protein CASSLGTSDELFF.